One sample yielded the 32 T cell receptor beta chains listed below, sequenced in a study of blood T cell repertoires in COVID-19. The assay was immunoSEQ multiplex PCR, and TCRdb's table has in-frame clones only and misses some. The sample gives roughly 150,000 clones, around 80% of which show up once; approximately 9.7% is in the top ten. The sample consisted of peripheral blood. The receptors here all came from a woman between 50 and 59 years old with acute or convalescent COVID-19.

This clone occurred once. CDR3 loop: CASSQEAVGGRSEKLFF. CDR3 sequence (DNA): TGCGCCAGCAGCCAAGAGGCGGTCGGGGGGCGAAGTGAAAAACTGTTTTTT. This sequence joins TRBV4-3 and TRBJ1-4; D may be TRBD1 (6 bases). The V and J ends lost 0 bases and 7 bases respectively, with 18 bases between them. The CDR3 totals 17 residues. The V gene's germline CDR1 is LGHNA and CDR2 YSLEER.

This clone has a count of ten or more. The chain is built from TRBV11-2 and TRBJ2-5; D is uncertain. CDR3 size: 14 residues. V shed 2 bases and J shed 5 bases, with 12 bases lying between them. Germline CDR1 reads SGHAT; CDR2 reads FQNNGV. As DNA, the CDR3 is TGTGCCAGCAGCTTATCCCGGGTTGGGGAGACCCAGTACTTC. The encoded protein is CASSLSRVGETQYF. The variable domain in full, completed from reference TRBV11-2 and TRBJ2-5, reads EAGVAQSPRYKIIEKRQSVAFWCNPISGHATLYWYQQILGQGPKLLIQFQNNGVVDDSQLPKDRFSAERLKGVDSTLKIQPAKLEDSAVYLCASSLSRVGETQYFGPGTRLLVL.

The sample holds a few counts of this clone. This chain connects TRBV7-8 to TRBJ2-2; a weak D match, TRBD2 (5 bases). V was trimmed by 7 bases and J by 5 bases, leaving 11 bases between them. Germline CDR1 SGHVS, CDR2 FQNEAQ. The CDR3 has 13 residues. The CDR3 DNA sequence: TGTGCCAGCAAGCGGTTGGGGACCGGGGAGCTGTTTTTT. It is translated as CASKRLGTGELFF.

The chain carries TRBV28 and TRBJ1-1; maybe TRBD1 (6 bases). The CDR3 runs 14 residues. CDR1 and CDR2 (germline): MDHEN, SYDVKM. Trimming shortened V by 5 bases and J by 0 bases, and 10 bases separated the two germline ends. The CDR3 coding sequence is TGTGCCAGCAGTGGCGGACAGATGAACACTGAAGCTTTCTTT. This translates into CASSGGQMNTEAFF.

The J gene is TRBJ1-2, the V gene TRBV5-1, with 8 bases fitting TRBD1. Trimming cost V 0 bases and J 4 bases; bases outside gene matches: 8. This CDR3 region has 16 residues. CDR1 and CDR2 from the germline V gene are SGHRS and YFSETQ. The CDR3 here is CASSLDGQGNLYGYTF. DNA of the CDR3: TGCGCCAGCAGCTTGGATGGACAGGGTAACCTCTATGGCTACACCTTC. Full variable domain (outside the CDR3, taken from reference TRBV5-1 and TRBJ1-2): KAGVTQTPRYLIKTRGQQVTLSCSPISGHRSVSWYQQTPGQGLQFLFEYFSETQRNKGNFPGRFSGRQFSNSRSEMNVSTLELGDSALYLCASSLDGQGNLYGYTFGSGTRLTVV.

V is TRBV9 and J is TRBJ2-1; 12 bases align to TRBD2. The CDR3 spans 15 residues. Losses at the gene ends were 3 bases for V and 9 bases for J; bases not matched to a gene: 7. Germline CDR1 reads SGDLS; CDR2 reads YYNGEE. The CDR3 sequence: CASSATSGRYVEQFF. CDR3 nucleotides: TGTGCCAGCAGCGCTACTAGCGGGAGGTATGTTGAGCAGTTCTTC.

The chain combines TRBV2 with TRBJ1-4; D call uncertain. V lost 5 bases and J lost 0, with 16 bases in between. The CDR3 sequence is 17 residues long. CDR1 and CDR2 from the germline V gene are SNHLY and FYNNEI. CDR3 nucleotide sequence: TGTGCCAGCAGTTCCCTTGGTGCGGAAACAACTAATGAAAAACTGTTTTTT. It encodes CASSSLGAETTNEKLFF.

V usage is TRBV5-4 and J usage is TRBJ1-1, with D maybe TRBD1 (5 bases). Trimming pared 3 bases from V and 5 bases from J, leaving 14 bases between. CDR1 is SGHNT, CDR2 YYREEE, per germline (reference sequence). The CDR3 runs to 14 residues. In nucleotides, the CDR3 is TGTGCCAGCAGCTCGAGCAGGGTATGGACTGAAGCTTTCTTT. Translating gives CASSSSRVWTEAFF.

This clone was detected a few times. In nucleotides, the CDR3 is TGTGCCAGCAGCCTAAGGGACAGGCGATCGGAGAACACTGAAGCTTTCTTT. Amino acid sequence: CASSLRDRRSENTEAFF. V and J are TRBV7-6 and TRBJ1-1, with 8 positions matching TRBD1. Germline trimming cut 5 bases from V and 1 base from J; bases unmatched to any gene: 12. The CDR3 extends over 17 amino acids. Germline V gene data show CDR1 as SGHVS and CDR2 as FNYEAQ.

The genes are TRBV10-3 and TRBJ2-5, with 9 bases fitting TRBD1. Looked up from germline, CDR1 is ENHRY and CDR2 is SYGVKD. The CDR3 runs to 12 residues. Trimming removed 10 bases from V and 3 bases from J; junction bases left unmatched: 3. CDR3 DNA sequence: TGTGCCACCAGACAGGGGGAAGAGACCCAGTACTTC. Residues: CATRQGEETQYF.

A single count supports this clone. The chain carries TRBV9 and TRBJ1-3; D possibly corresponds to TRBD1 (5 bases). This CDR3 has 15 amino acids. CDR1 and CDR2 from the germline V gene are SGDLS and YYNGEE. The ends were cut back, 1 base at V and 2 bases at J, with 10 bases in the middle. The CDR3 here is CASSVNQGPGNTIYF. CDR3 coding DNA: TGTGCCAGCAGCGTAAACCAGGGCCCTGGAAACACCATATATTTT.

This clone has just one count. The V gene is TRBV7-9, the J gene TRBJ2-2, with TRBD1 matching over 8 bases. This CDR3 comprises 16 residues. Germline V gene lookup returns CDR1 SEHNR and CDR2 FQNEAQ (reference sequence). V lost 5 bases to trimming and J lost 3 bases; unmatched junction nucleotides: 8. CDR3 amino acids: CASSPRTGRDTGELFF. CDR3 sequence (DNA): TGTGCCAGCAGCCCCAGGACAGGGCGGGACACCGGGGAGCTGTTTTTT.

J is TRBJ1-2 and V is TRBV19, with 10 positions matching TRBD1. Trimming took 3 bases from V and 1 from J; bases not matched to a gene: 5. The CDR3 contains 16 residues. Germline assignment: CDR1 LNHDA and CDR2 SQIVND (reference sequence). The CDR3: CASSISRTGGNYGYTF. CDR3 sequence (DNA): TGTGCCAGTAGTATTTCAAGGACAGGGGGTAACTATGGCTACACCTTC.

The V and J genes are TRBV6-6 and TRBJ2-3, with D perhaps matching TRBD1 (7 bases). This CDR3 comprises 16 residues. Germline lookup yields CDR1 MNHNY and CDR2 SVGAGI (reference sequence). V lost 6 bases, J lost 1 base, and 17 bases lay in between. CDR3 sequence (DNA): TGTGCCAGCAGCGGACGACAGGGACTCGGCACAGATACGCAGTATTTT. Translation gives CASSGRQGLGTDTQYF.

V and J are TRBV4-3 and TRBJ1-2; TRBD1 agrees at 10 bases. The V and J ends lost 1 base and 1 base, in that order; junction bases with no gene match: 3. This CDR3 is 16 amino acids long. The germline V gene encodes CDR1 LGHNA and CDR2 YSLEER. The CDR3 protein is CASSQAGTGVNYGYTF. The CDR3, as DNA: TGCGCCAGCAGCCAAGCCGGGACAGGGGTTAACTATGGCTACACCTTC.

In this sample, this clone turned up once. The chain links TRBV7-3 to TRBJ2-5; a weak D match, TRBD2 (5 bases). V gave up 2 bases and J gave up 7 bases, with 14 bases separating them. Germline loops: CDR1 SGHTA, CDR2 FQGTGA. The CDR3 loop spans 14 amino acids. The CDR3 protein is CASSLAGEGGTQYF. CDR3 sequence (DNA): TGTGCCAGCAGCTTAGCAGGCGAGGGTGGGACCCAGTACTTC.

V gene TRBV5-1 combines with J gene TRBJ2-3, with D possibly TRBD1 on 5 matching bases. The CDR3 runs to 15 residues. Germline CDR1 SGHRS, CDR2 YFSETQ. Deletions cut 0 bases from V and 3 bases from J, with 11 bases between. The CDR3 region is CASSLGQGFTDTQYF. The DNA of the CDR3 is TGCGCCAGCAGCTTGGGGCAGGGTTTTACAGATACGCAGTATTTT.

J is TRBJ2-5 and V is TRBV2; TRBD1 matches at 7 bases. Unmatched junction bases numbered 4, after V lost 1 base and J lost 5 bases. CDR1 SNHLY and CDR2 FYNNEI come from the germline V gene. The CDR3 runs 14 residues. Here the CDR3 DNA reads TGTGCCAGCAGTGAAGGGATGGACAGGGAGACCCAGTACTTC. The encoded protein is CASSEGMDRETQYF.

With regard to this clone: The same CDR3 is also encoded by other DNA sequences in this sample. V usage is TRBV27 and J usage is TRBJ2-1, with no clear D. Trimming cost V 3 bases and J 2 bases, with 5 bases left between them. CDR3 length equals 13 residues. Germline V lookup: CDR1 MNHEY, CDR2 SMNVEV (reference sequence). The CDR3 protein is CASSLRPYNEQFF. In nucleotides, the CDR3 is TGTGCCAGCAGTTTGCGCCCCTACAATGAGCAGTTCTTC.

This clone was seen more than once but under ten times. Here the CDR3 reads CASTTGVGNTIYF. The CDR3 nucleotides are TGTGCCAGCACGACAGGGGTTGGAAACACCATATATTTT. This sequence joins TRBV12-3 or TRBV12-4 and TRBJ1-3, with 8 positions matching TRBD1. Trimming at V came to 7 bases and at J to 3 bases, leaving 2 bases not matched to a gene. The CDR3 has 13 residues.

The chain joins TRBV2 to TRBJ1-4, with 9 bases identical to TRBD1. This CDR3 is 13 amino acids long. The V segment lost 10 bases and the J segment 8 bases; nucleotides outside the gene matches: 8. Germline V CDR1 and CDR2: SNHLY, FYNNEI. CDR3 amino acids: CATTGTGKEKLFF. In DNA form, the CDR3 reads TGTGCCACTACCGGGACAGGGAAGGAAAAACTGTTTTTT.

This clone has only one observation. The V call is TRBV19, the J call TRBJ1-4; D ambiguous. CDR1 is LNHDA, CDR2 SQIVND, per germline (reference sequence). The V end lost 3 bases, the J end lost 8 bases, and 4 bases lay between the germline ends. The CDR3 extends over 11 amino acids. Written as DNA, the CDR3 is TGTGCCAGTAGTATCGGGGAAAAACTGTTTTTT. This translates into CASSIGEKLFF.

The rearrangement joins TRBV28 to TRBJ1-1; weak D call: TRBD1 (5 bases). The CDR3 has 14 residues. The V gene's germline CDR1 is MDHEN and CDR2 SYDVKM. V was clipped by 6 bases and J by 5 bases, with 16 bases between them. CDR3 in amino acids: CASRVPRGGTEAFF. The CDR3 nucleotides are TGTGCCAGCAGGGTGCCCCGGGGGGGGACTGAAGCTTTCTTT.

This clone was counted only a few times. The V call is TRBV5-1, the J call TRBJ2-1; 7 positions match TRBD1. V lost 4 bases to trimming and J lost 4 bases; unmatched junction nucleotides: 8. Germline V gives CDR1 SGHRS, CDR2 YFSETQ. CDR3 length: 15 residues. The DNA of the CDR3 is TGCGCCAGCAGCCCGGGACAGACAAATTACAATGAGCAGTTCTTC. The encoded protein is CASSPGQTNYNEQFF.

The chain recombines TRBV11-1 with TRBJ1-2, with TRBD1 matching 7 bases. The V segment lost 3 bases and the J segment 8 bases; nucleotides outside the gene matches: 9. The CDR3 spans 14 residues. In germline, CDR1 is SGHAT, CDR2 FQDESV (reference sequence). The CDR3 sequence: CASSLGQSHWGYTF. In nucleotides, the CDR3 is TGTGCCAGCAGCTTGGGACAGTCCCATTGGGGCTACACCTTC.

This chain joins TRBV2 and TRBJ1-5, with D possibly being TRBD1 (6 bases). The CDR3 runs 13 residues. The V end was cut by 6 bases, the J end by 4 bases, with 10 bases between. Germline assignment: CDR1 SNHLY and CDR2 FYNNEI. CDR3 DNA: TGTGCCAGCAGAGTTGACAGGAATCAGCCCCAGCATTTT. Its protein product is CASRVDRNQPQHF.

The chain uses TRBV6-5 and TRBJ2-7; TRBD1 matches 8 bases. V trimming: 5 bases; J trimming: 9 bases; junction bases outside the gene matches: 15. Germline-derived CDR1 and CDR2 are MNHEY and SVGAGI. CDR3 size: 15 residues. DNA of the CDR3: TGTGCCAGCAGTCCTCAGACAGGGGTCCCCCCCCCGCAGTACTTC. Translation gives CASSPQTGVPPPQYF.

This sequence joins TRBV5-4 and TRBJ1-3; D is uncertain. Germline V gives CDR1 SGHNT, CDR2 YYREEE (reference sequence). V was pared by 0 bases and J by 4 bases, with 8 bases between. The CDR3 runs to 14 residues. CDR3 sequence (DNA): TGTGCCAGCAGCTTGGACAGCTGGGGAAACACCATATATTTT. Translated: CASSLDSWGNTIYF. Based on the CDR3 plus reference TRBV5-4 and TRBJ1-3, the full variable domain is ETGVTQSPTHLIKTRGQQVTLRCSSQSGHNTVSWYQQALGQGPQFIFQYYREEENGRGNFPPRFSGLQFPNYSSELNVNALELDDSALYLCASSLDSWGNTIYFGEGSWLTVV.

V and J are TRBV19 and TRBJ1-5; TRBD1 matches at 10 bases. J lost 6 bases, V lost 7 bases, and 6 bases had no gene match. Germline CDR1 is LNHDA and CDR2 is SQIVND (reference sequence). The CDR3 spans 14 residues. The CDR3 loop is CASNGQGGGQPQHF. CDR3 DNA sequence: TGTGCCAGTAACGGACAGGGGGGCGGTCAGCCCCAGCATTTT. The entire variable domain, with the rest obtained from reference TRBV19 and TRBJ1-5, is as follows: DGGITQSPKYLFRKEGQNVTLSCEQNLNHDAMYWYRQDPGQGLRLIYYSQIVNDFQKGDIAEGYSVSREKKESFPLTVTSAQKNPTAFYLCASNGQGGGQPQHFGDGTRLSIL.

This chain joins TRBV6-1 and TRBJ1-5, with D maybe TRBD1 (6 bases). Trimming cost V 3 bases and J 9 bases, with 21 bases left between them. This CDR3 is built from 16 residues. Germline CDR1 is MNHNS and CDR2 is SASEGT. CDR3 region: CASSELPGTSVMPQHF. In DNA form, the CDR3 reads TGTGCCAGCAGTGAGTTACCCGGGACATCGGTCATGCCCCAGCATTTT.

The rearrangement uses TRBV7-2 and TRBJ1-6; tentative D call: TRBD1 (6 bases). Trimming removed 2 bases from V and 6 bases from J, with 11 bases in between. Germline CDR1 and CDR2: SGHTA and FQGNSA. This CDR3 has 15 amino acids. CDR3 sequence reads: CASSLFTGRNSPLHF. CDR3 sequence (DNA): TGTGCCAGCAGCTTATTCACAGGGCGTAATTCACCCCTCCACTTT.

DNA of the CDR3: TGTGCCAGCAGCCCCGGAACAGGGTGGTATGAAGCTTTCTTT. Protein product: CASSPGTGWYEAFF. J is TRBJ1-1 and V is TRBV14; D may be TRBD1 (6 bases). CDR3 length: 14 residues. Trimming took off 4 bases at V and 7 bases at J, with 16 bases between the two ends. The germline V gene has CDR1 SGHDN and CDR2 FVKESK.